The table lists the clone carrying this T cell receptor (beta chain) with a few counts. The antigen is unknown. Germline CDR1 DFQATT, CDR2 SNEGSKA (reference sequence). Trimming took off 6 bases at V and 0 bases at J, with 17 bases between the two ends. This CDR3 has 15 residues. This record belongs to a study of breast tumors, draining lymph nodes, adjacent tissues. Samples came from axillary lymph nodes draining the breast cancer. TCRdb independently ran MiXCR on the multiplex PCR reads; one entry per CDR3 protein. The sample carries approximately 180,000 distinct CDR3 sequences, roughly 35% recorded once. Study-wide results and limits: Tumor TCR diversity was below lymph nodes but above nontumor tissue. The data were judged consistent with most tumor T cells coming from lymph node and expanding in tumor. That most tumor T cells come from lymph nodes remained unproven.

Material: axillary lymph node tissue. The J gene is TRBJ1-1, the V gene TRBV20-1; D unresolved. This sequence originates from a female donor with breast cancer. Some clones in this sample may be carry-over from other donors' samples. The CDR3 DNA sequence: TGCAGTGCAACCGTTTCATCGGTGATGAACACTGAAGCTTTCTTT. It encodes CSATVSSVMNTEAFF.